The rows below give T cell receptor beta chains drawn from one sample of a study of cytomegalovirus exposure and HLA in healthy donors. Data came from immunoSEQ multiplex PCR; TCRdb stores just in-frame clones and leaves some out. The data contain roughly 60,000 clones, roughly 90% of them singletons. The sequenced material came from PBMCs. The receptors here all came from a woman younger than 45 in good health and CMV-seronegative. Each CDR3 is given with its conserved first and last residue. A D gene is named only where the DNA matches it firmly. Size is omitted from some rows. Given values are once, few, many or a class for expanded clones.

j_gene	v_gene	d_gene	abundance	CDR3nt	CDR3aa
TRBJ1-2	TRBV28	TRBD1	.	TGTGCCAGCCGGGACAGCGTAAACTATGGCTACACCTTC	CASRDSVNYGYTF
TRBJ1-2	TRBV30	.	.	TGTGCCTGGGGGGGGAATAACTATGGCTACACCTTC	CAWGGNNYGYTF
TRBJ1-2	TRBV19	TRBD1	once	TGTGCCAGTAACAACAGGGGGCAAAGCTATGGCTACACCTTC	CASNNRGQSYGYTF
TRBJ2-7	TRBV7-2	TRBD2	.	TGTGCCAGCAGCTTACAGACTAGCGGAGATTACGAGCAGTACTTC	CASSLQTSGDYEQYF
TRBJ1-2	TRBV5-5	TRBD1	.	TGTGCCAGCAGCTTGGTTCAGGGGGCAAGCTACACCTTC	CASSLVQGASYTF
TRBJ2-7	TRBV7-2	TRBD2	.	TGTGCCAGCAGCCCATCCGGGACTAGCGGAACCTACGAGCAGTACTTC	CASSPSGTSGTYEQYF
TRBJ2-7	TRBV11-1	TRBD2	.	TGTGCCAGCAGCTTTCTGAGCGGGAGCTCCTACGAGCAGTACTTC	CASSFLSGSSYEQYF
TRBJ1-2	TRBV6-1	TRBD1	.	TGTGCCAGCAGAGGAGGACAGGGTGATGGCTACACCTTC	CASRGGQGDGYTF
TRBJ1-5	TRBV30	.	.	TGTGCCTGGAGTGAAGCAGGGCGCTGGAATCAGCCCCAGCATTTT	CAWSEAGRWNQPQHF
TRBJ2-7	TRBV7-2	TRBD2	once	TGTGCCAGCAGCCACCGACTAGCGGCCCGAGGCGAGCAGTACTTC	CASSHRLAARGEQYF
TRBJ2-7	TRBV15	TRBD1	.	TGTGCCACCAGCAGGGGTTCGACAGGGTTTGGCTACGAGCAGTACTTC	CATSRGSTGFGYEQYF
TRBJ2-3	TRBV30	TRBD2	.	TGTGCCTGCTGGACTAGCGGGAGGGCCGTTACAGATACGCAGTATTTT	CACWTSGRAVTDTQYF
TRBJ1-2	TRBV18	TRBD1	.	TGTGCCAGCTTGAAAACAGGGGCCCTCCTTGGGGGCTACACCTTC	CASLKTGALLGGYTF
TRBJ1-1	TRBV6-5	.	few	TGTGCCAGCAGCCCGCGGGGGCTTGAAGCTTTCTTT	CASSPRGLEAFF
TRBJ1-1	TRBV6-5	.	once	TGTGCCAGCAGTGTTCAGGGCGTCACTGAAGCTTTCTTT	CASSVQGVTEAFF
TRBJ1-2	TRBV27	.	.	TGTGCCAGCAGTCCCCGACCCAGGAACCAGGGCGGCTACACCTTC	CASSPRPRNQGGYTF
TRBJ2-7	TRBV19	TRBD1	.	TGTGCCAGTAGTAGAACCGGGACAGGGGTAGGCGAGCAGTACTTC	CASSRTGTGVGEQYF
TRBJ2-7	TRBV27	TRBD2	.	TGTGCCAGCAGTTTTAGCGGGAGAAACTACGAGCAGTACTTC	CASSFSGRNYEQYF
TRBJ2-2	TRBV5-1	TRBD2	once	TGCGCCAGCCGGACCCCGGGACTACAGGACACCGGGGAGCTGTTTTTT	CASRTPGLQDTGELFF
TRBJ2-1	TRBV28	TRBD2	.	TGTGCCAGCAGGATAGGGACTAGCGGATACAATGAGCAGTTCTTC	CASRIGTSGYNEQFF
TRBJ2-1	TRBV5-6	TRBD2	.	TGTGCCAGCAGCTCCGAGCGGGAGGGCCTATACAATGAGCAGTTCTTC	CASSSEREGLYNEQFF
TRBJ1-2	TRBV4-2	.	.	TGTGCCAGCAGCCAAGTCGGGTCCCAGGGAATCGGGGGTGGCTACACCTTC	CASSQVGSQGIGGGYTF
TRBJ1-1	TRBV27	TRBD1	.	TGTGCCAGCAGGTCAAACAGGGGAGGCGCTTTCTTT	CASRSNRGGAFF
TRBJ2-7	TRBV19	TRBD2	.	TGTGCCAGTACCTCAGGTCTGGCTAGCGGGGGAAATTACGAGCAGTACTTC	CASTSGLASGGNYEQYF
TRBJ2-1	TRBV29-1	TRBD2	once	TGCAGCGTTGAAAGTAGTAGCGGGAGATTAGGTGAGCAGTTCTTC	CSVESSSGRLGEQFF
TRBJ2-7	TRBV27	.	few	TGTGCCAGCAGCCCAAGCCACTCCTACGAGCAGTACTTC	CASSPSHSYEQYF
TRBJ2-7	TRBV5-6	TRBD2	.	TGTGCCAGCAATGGGGAGGGTTACGAGCAGTACTTC	CASNGEGYEQYF
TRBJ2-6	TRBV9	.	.	TGTGCCAGCAGTAGAGGGGAGGCTGGGGCCAACGTCCTGACTTTC	CASSRGEAGANVLTF
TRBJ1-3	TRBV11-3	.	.	TGTGCCAGCAGCTTTAGTGTTACTGGAAACACCATATATTTT	CASSFSVTGNTIYF
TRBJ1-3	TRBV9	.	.	TGTGCCAGCAGCGGGAGGTTAGGAGCTGGAAACACCATATATTTT	CASSGRLGAGNTIYF
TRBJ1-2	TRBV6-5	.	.	TGTGCCAGCAGTTACTCTGGAATCGGGTCTGGCTACACCTTC	CASSYSGIGSGYTF
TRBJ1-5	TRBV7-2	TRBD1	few	TGTGCCAGCAGCTCCTCGGGACAGATAAATCAGCCCCAGCATTTT	CASSSSGQINQPQHF
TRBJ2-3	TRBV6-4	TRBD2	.	TGTGCCAGCAGTGACTCGACGGGAGGGCCAGATACGCAGTATTTT	CASSDSTGGPDTQYF
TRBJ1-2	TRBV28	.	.	TGTGCCAGCAGTTATGGACAGAACTATGGCTACACCTTC	CASSYGQNYGYTF
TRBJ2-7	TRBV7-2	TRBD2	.	TGTGCCAGCAGCCAAAGTGCGGGGGAGAGCTCCTACGAGCAGTACTTC	CASSQSAGESSYEQYF
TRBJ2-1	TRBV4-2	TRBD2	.	TGTGCCAGCAGCCATCTGCCAGCGGGAGCACGGAACAATGAGCAGTTCTTC	CASSHLPAGARNNEQFF
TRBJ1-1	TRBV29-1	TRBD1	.	TGCAGCGTAGGACAGGGGGCAAACACTGAAGCTTTCTTT	CSVGQGANTEAFF
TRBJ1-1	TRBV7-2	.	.	TGTGCCAGTAAGATTCTTTGGCAGGGTAACACTGAAGCTTTCTTT	CASKILWQGNTEAFF
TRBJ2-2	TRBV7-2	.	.	TGTGCCAGCAGTACTATACCCCCGGGGAACACCGGGGAGCTGTTTTTT	CASSTIPPGNTGELFF
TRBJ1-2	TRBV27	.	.	TGTGCCAGCAAGGTCACAGGCGGGAGGGATGGCTACACCTTC	CASKVTGGRDGYTF
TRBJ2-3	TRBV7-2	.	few	TGTGCCAGCAGCTCCCCTCCTTACATGGATACGCAGTATTTT	CASSSPPYMDTQYF
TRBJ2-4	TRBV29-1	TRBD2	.	TGCAGCGTTGAAGATAGCGGGTTTCTAGCCAAAAACATTCAGTACTTC	CSVEDSGFLAKNIQYF